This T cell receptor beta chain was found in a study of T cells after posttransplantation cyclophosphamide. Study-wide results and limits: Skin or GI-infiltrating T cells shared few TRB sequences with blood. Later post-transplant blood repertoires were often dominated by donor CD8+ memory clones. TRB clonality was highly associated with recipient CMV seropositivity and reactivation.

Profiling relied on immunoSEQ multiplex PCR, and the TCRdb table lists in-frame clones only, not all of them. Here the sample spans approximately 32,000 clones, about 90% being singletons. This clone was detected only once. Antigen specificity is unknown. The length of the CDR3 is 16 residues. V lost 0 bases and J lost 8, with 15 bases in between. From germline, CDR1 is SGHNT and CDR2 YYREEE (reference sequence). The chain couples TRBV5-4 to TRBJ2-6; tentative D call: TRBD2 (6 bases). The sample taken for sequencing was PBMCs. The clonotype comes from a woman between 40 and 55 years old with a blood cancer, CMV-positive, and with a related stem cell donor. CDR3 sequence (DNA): TGTGCCAGCAGCTTGGGGCCGGAGGGTTCCCCCAACGTCCTGACTTTC. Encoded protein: CASSLGPEGSPNVLTF.